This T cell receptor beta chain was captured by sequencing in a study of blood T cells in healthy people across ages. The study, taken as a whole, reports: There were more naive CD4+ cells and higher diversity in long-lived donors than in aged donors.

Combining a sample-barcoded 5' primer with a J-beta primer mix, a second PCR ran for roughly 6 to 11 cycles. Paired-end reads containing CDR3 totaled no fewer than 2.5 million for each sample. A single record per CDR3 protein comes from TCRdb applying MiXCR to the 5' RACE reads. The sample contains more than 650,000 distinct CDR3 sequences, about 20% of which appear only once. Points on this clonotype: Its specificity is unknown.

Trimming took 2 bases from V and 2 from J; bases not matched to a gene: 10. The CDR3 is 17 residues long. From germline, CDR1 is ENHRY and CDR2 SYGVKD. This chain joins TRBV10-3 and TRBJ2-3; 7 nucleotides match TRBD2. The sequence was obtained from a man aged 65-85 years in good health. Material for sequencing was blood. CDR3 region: CAISETEAGSTTDTQYF. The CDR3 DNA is TGTGCCATCAGTGAGACCGAAGCGGGGAGTACCACAGATACGCAGTATTTT.